This record covers a single TCR beta chain. Its antigen is unidentified. This record belongs to a study of beta chain features in type 1 diabetes. The CDR3 has 16 amino acids. CDR1 is MDHEN and CDR2 is SYDVKM in the germline V gene. With 1 base clipped from V and 8 bases from J, the junction kept 10 bases outside the gene matches. Study findings and constraints: Using cDNA template may skew counts toward highly expressing activated cells.

Sequenced material consisted of expressed TCRB transcripts (all of the isolated RNA was reverse transcribed). Some clones are missing from TCRdb's copy, which holds only in-frame ones; the method was immunoSEQ multiplex PCR. The sample holds over 700,000 clones, 17% seen once. The chain combines TRBV28 with TRBJ1-2, with 10 bases that match TRBD1. This TCR was sampled from a woman aged 18-29 years in good health. The sequencing sample was made of naive CD4+ T cells from blood. CDR3: CASSLLGTGATLGYTF. CDR3 in DNA: TGTGCCAGCAGTTTATTGGGGACAGGGGCTACGTTGGGCTACACCTTC.